This T cell receptor beta chain appears in the sequencing data of a study of T cells after yellow fever vaccination. A single record per CDR3 protein comes from TCRdb applying MiXCR to the 5' RACE reads. The table has more than 300,000 distinct CDR3 sequences, roughly 10% seen once; the top ten hold about 3%. The CDR3 is 15 residues long. Germline V gene sequence: CDR1 KGHDR, CDR2 SFDVKD. V dropped 4 bases and J dropped 7; count of bases not matched to a gene: 6. Ten or more counts support this clonotype. As yet, its antigen is unknown. Study-wide findings and caveats: The study noted that FACS-sorted repertoires could contain abundant clonotypes contaminating from the bulk population. Subsequent booster samples again held most clones from primary vaccination (just under 98% CD4, just under 90% CD8).

The sequence was collected from a man between 18 and 29 years old who received the YFV17D yellow fever vaccine. This rearrangement joins TRBV24-1 to TRBJ2-3, with 11 bases matching TRBD2. This specimen consisted of CD4+ T cells sorted from PBMCs, obtained 45 days after the yellow fever booster vaccination. The CDR3 reads CATSESGTSGNTQYF. In nucleotides, the CDR3 is TGTGCCACCAGTGAATCCGGGACTAGCGGTAATACGCAGTATTTT.